A single sample is the source of the 9 T cell receptor beta chains below, sequenced in a study of cytomegalovirus exposure and HLA in healthy donors. It was with 60 Vbeta and 13 Jbeta primers that the PCR ran. Assay: immunoSEQ multiplex PCR; the TCRdb copy retains only in-frame clones and omits some. The table shows some 110,000 clones, with less than 80% occurring only once. The sample consisted of PBMCs. The receptors stem from a woman between 45 and 60 years old in good health and CMV-seropositive.

The chain joins TRBV7-2 to TRBJ1-1, with D uncertain. Between the trimmed V and J ends, which lost 2 bases and 5 bases, there was a span of 12 bases. CDR1 is SGHTA and CDR2 is FQGNSA in the germline V gene. The CDR3 has 14 amino acids. Written as DNA, the CDR3 is TGTGCCAGCAGCTTACGAGCGGAGGATACTGAAGCTTTCTTT. Protein sequence: CASSLRAEDTEAFF.

The gene calls are TRBV7-8 and TRBJ1-1; possibly TRBD1 for D (5 bases). The CDR3 sequence is 15 residues long. Trimming removed 4 bases at V and 4 bases at J, with 16 bases between. The germline CDR1 and CDR2 sequences are SGHVS and FQNEAQ. The CDR3, as DNA: TGTGCCAGCAGCTACCAGGGTTACGGTGGCACTGAAGCTTTCTTT. Translating gives CASSYQGYGGTEAFF.

This clone was found once. This chain joins TRBV29-1 and TRBJ2-3; perhaps TRBD1 as D (5 bases). The CDR3 covers 13 residues. In germline, CDR1 is SQVTM, CDR2 ANQGSEA. Between the trimmed V and J ends, which lost 4 bases and 5 bases, there was a span of 13 bases. CDR3 nucleotides: TGCAGCGTTGCGGACATAGTGGGAGATACGCAGTATTTT. Translated: CSVADIVGDTQYF.

This chain connects TRBV14 to TRBJ1-3, with 10 bases matching TRBD1. V gave up 2 bases and J gave up 2 bases; unmatched junction bases: 3. CDR3 length equals 16 residues. CDR1 is SGHDN and CDR2 is FVKESK in the germline V gene. Written as DNA, the CDR3 is TGTGCCAGCAGCCAACCCGGGACAGGGGCTGGAAACACCATATATTTT. This sequence encodes CASSQPGTGAGNTIYF.

The chain has TRBV7-2 and TRBJ2-5, with TRBD1 matching 8 bases. The germline CDR1 and CDR2 sequences are SGHTA and FQGNSA. This CDR3 region has 14 residues. Trimming cost V 3 bases and J 5 bases; bases outside gene matches: 5. CDR3 in amino acids: CASSFQGAQETQYF. The CDR3 coding sequence is TGTGCCAGCAGCTTTCAGGGGGCCCAGGAGACCCAGTACTTC.

The gene calls are TRBV10-2 and TRBJ2-4; 8 bases fit TRBD1. The V segment lost 0 bases and the J segment 10 bases; nucleotides outside the gene matches: 8. Germline values: CDR1 WSHSY, CDR2 SAAADI. CDR3 size: 15 residues. CDR3 nucleotide sequence: TGCGCCAGCAGTGAGTCTTCCGGACAGGGTGTAATTCAGTACTTC. Translation gives CASSESSGQGVIQYF.

This clone appeared a few times. The chain recombines TRBV10-1 with TRBJ2-7; D gene unclear. This CDR3 contains 9 residues. Germline lookup yields CDR1 WNHNN and CDR2 SYGVQD (reference sequence). Trimming took off 11 bases at V and 11 bases at J, with 13 bases between the two ends. The chain's CDR3 is CAGVDKEYF. CDR3 in DNA: TGCGCCGGAGTGGATAAGGAGTACTTC.

On this clone: The conserved phenylalanine or tryptophan is not found at the CDR3 terminus, so this likely reflects a read error. The DNA is left out, because the CDR3 cannot be placed on it with certainty; the CDR3 is given as TCRdb lists it. V gene TRBV10-1 combines with J gene TRBJ2-7; the table's D call, TRBD2, has no DNA check behind it. Germline V lookup: CDR1 WNHNN, CDR2 SYGVQD (reference sequence). The CDR3 is 14 amino acids long, termini counted. The CDR3 region is CASSDPEDVRTSGR.

The CDR3 DNA follows: TGCGCCAGCAGCCCGACAGTCGGCACTGAAGCTTTCTTT. Residues: CASSPTVGTEAFF. The chain has TRBV5-1 and TRBJ1-1, with a possible D match to TRBD1 (5 bases). V shed 4 bases and J shed 4 bases, with 11 bases lying between them. The V gene's germline CDR1 is SGHRS and CDR2 YFSETQ. This CDR3 contains 13 residues.